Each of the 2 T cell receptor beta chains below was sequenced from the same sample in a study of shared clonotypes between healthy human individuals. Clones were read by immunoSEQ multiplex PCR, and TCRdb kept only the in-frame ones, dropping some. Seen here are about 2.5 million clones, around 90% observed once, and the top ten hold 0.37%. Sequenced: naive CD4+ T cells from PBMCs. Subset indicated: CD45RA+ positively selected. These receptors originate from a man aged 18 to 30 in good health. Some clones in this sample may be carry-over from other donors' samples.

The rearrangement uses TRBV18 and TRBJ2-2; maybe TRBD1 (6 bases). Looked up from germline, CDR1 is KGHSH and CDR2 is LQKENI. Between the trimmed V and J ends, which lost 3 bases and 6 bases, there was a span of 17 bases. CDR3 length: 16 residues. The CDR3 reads CASSPVQGKVAGELFF. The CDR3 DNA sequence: TGTGCCAGCTCACCGGTACAGGGAAAAGTCGCCGGGGAGCTGTTTTTT.

The CDR3 coding sequence is TGCGCCAGCAAGGAAGGCGCGAAGGGGGCTACGCAGTATTTT. It encodes CASKEGAKGATQYF. J is TRBJ2-3 and V is TRBV5-1; 7 nucleotides align to TRBD1. The CDR3 covers 14 residues. The J segment lost 8 bases and the V segment lost 6 bases, leaving 12 bases of the junction unmatched. Per germline, CDR1 SGHRS and CDR2 YFSETQ.